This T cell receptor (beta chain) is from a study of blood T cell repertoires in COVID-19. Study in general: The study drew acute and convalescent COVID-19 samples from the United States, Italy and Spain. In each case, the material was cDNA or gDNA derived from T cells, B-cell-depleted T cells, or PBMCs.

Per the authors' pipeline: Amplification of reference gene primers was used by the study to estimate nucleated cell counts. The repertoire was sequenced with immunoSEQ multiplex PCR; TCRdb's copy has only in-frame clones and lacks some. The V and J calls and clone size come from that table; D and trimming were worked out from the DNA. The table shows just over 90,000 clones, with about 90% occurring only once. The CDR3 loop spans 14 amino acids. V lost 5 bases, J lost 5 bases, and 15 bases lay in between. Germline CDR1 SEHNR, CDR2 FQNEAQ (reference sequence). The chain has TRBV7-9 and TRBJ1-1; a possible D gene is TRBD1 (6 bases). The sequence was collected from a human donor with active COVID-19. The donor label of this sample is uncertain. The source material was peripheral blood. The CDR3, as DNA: TGTGCCAGCAGCGAAACAGGGTTAACGACTGAAGCTTTCTTT. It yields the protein CASSETGLTTEAFF.